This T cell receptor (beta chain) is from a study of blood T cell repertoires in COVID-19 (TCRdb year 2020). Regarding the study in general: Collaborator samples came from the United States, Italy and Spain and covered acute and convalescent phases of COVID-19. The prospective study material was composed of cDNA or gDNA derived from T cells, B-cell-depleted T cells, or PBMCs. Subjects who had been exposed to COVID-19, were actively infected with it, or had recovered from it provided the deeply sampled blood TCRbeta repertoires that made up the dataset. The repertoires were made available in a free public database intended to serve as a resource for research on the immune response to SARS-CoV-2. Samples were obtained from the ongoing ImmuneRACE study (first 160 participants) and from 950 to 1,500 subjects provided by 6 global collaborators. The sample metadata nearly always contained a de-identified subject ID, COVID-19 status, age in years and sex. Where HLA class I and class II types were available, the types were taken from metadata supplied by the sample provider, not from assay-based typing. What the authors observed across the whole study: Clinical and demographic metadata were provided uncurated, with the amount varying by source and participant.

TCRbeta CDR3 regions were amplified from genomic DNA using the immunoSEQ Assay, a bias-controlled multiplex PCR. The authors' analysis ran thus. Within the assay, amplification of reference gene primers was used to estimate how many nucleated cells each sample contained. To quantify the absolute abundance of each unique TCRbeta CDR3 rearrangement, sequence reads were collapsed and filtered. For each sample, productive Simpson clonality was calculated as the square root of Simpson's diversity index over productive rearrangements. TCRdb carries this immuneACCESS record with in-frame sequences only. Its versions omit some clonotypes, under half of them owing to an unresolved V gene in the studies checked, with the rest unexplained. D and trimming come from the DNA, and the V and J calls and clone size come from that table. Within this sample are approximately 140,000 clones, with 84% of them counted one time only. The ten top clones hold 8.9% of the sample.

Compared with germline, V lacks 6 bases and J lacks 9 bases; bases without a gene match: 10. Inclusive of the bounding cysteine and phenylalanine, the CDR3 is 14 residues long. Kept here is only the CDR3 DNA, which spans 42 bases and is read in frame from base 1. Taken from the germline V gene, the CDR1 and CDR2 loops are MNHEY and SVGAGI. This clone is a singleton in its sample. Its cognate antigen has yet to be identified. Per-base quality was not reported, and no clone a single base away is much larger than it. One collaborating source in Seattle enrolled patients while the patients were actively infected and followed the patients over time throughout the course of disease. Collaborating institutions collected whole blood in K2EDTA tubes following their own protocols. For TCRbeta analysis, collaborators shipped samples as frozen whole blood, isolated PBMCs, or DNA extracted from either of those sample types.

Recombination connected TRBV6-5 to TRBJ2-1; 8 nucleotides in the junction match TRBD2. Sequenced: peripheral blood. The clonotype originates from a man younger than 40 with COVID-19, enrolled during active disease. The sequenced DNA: TGTGCCAGCAGCCATCGGGAGGGTAGTGGTGAGCAGTTCTTC. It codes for CASSHREGSGEQFF.